The 29 T cell receptor beta chains presented below share a single source sample, sequenced in a study of shared clonotypes between healthy human individuals (dated by TCRdb to about 2020). Library method: the immunoSEQ multiplex PCR assay. The source is immuneACCESS, and TCRdb retained only in-frame sequences with V and J called. Part of the clones is not carried over; for the studies checked, unresolved V genes explain less than half of this, and the remainder is unexplained. For this sample the table gives 400,000 to 600,000 clones, of which roughly 83% were detected only once. The ten biggest clones cover around 13% of the sample. The sequencing sample was made of PBMCs. These receptor sequences come from a woman aged 40 to 50 in good health. Some clones in this sample may be carry-over from other donors' samples.

The sample holds one count of this clone. The CDR3: CATRVCTEAFF. In nucleotides, the CDR3 is TGTGCCACCAGGGTTTGCACTGAAGCTTTCTTT. This chain connects TRBV15 to TRBJ1-1, with D unclear. Trimming cost V 6 bases and J 4 bases, with 6 bases left between them. This CDR3 spans 11 amino acids. CDR1 and CDR2 (germline): LNHNV, YYDKDF (reference sequence). The full variable domain, rest sourced from reference TRBV15 and TRBJ1-1, is DAMVIQNPRYQVTQFGKPVTLSCSQTLNHNVMYWYQQKSSQAPKLLFHYYDKDFNNEADTPDNFQSRRPNTSFCFLDIRSPGLGDTAMYLCATRVCTEAFFGQGTRLTVV.

V and J are TRBV28 and TRBJ1-4; D ambiguous. The CDR3 has 15 residues. CDR1 and CDR2 from the germline V gene are MDHEN and SYDVKM. The V end was cut by 3 bases, the J end by 0 bases, with 8 bases between. DNA of the CDR3: TGTGCCAGCAGTTTTATCCGACCAACTAATGAAAAACTGTTTTTT. Its protein is CASSFIRPTNEKLFF.

The chain combines TRBV2 with TRBJ2-2, with TRBD1 matching 10 bases. V shed 6 bases and J 7 bases; nucleotides not matched to a gene: 5. The length of the CDR3 is 14 residues. The germline V gene has CDR1 SNHLY and CDR2 FYNNEI. The DNA for the CDR3 is TGTGCCAGCAGGATGGGACAGGGGTTCGGGGAGCTGTTTTTT. Encoded protein: CASRMGQGFGELFF. The full variable domain, completed using reference TRBV2 and TRBJ2-2, is EPEVTQTPSHQVTQMGQEVILRCVPISNHLYFYWYRQILGQKVEFLVSFYNNEISEKSEIFDDQFSVERPDGSNFTLKIRSTKLEDSAMYFCASRMGQGFGELFFGEGSRLTVL.

This clone appeared once. The rearrangement uses TRBV30 and TRBJ2-1, with 9 bases matching TRBD2. CDR1 and CDR2 (germline): GTSNPN, SVGIG (reference sequence). This CDR3 region has 15 residues. With V trimmed by 0 bases and J by 11 bases, 11 bases remained unmatched. The CDR3 here is CAWSVWREGSWKQFF. CDR3 coding DNA: TGTGCCTGGAGTGTATGGCGGGAGGGCAGTTGGAAGCAGTTCTTC.

The V and J genes are TRBV6-6 and TRBJ1-2; 10 bases align to TRBD1. The CDR3 contains 14 residues. Per germline, CDR1 MNHNY and CDR2 SVGAGI (reference sequence). After removal of 2 bases from V and 8 bases from J, the junction contained 5 bases not matched to a gene. CDR3 protein: CASSYGTGVGGYTF. CDR3 nucleotide sequence: TGTGCCAGCAGTTACGGGACAGGGGTAGGAGGCTACACCTTC.

The V call is TRBV28, the J call TRBJ2-1, with D perhaps being TRBD1 or TRBD2 (5 bases each). Per the germline V gene, CDR1 is MDHEN and CDR2 is SYDVKM. This CDR3 region has 12 residues. V lost 7 bases and J 5 bases, leaving 9 bases between the germline ends. The CDR3 region has the DNA TGTGCCAGCAACCGGGGCGACAATGAGCAGTTCTTC. Its protein product is CASNRGDNEQFF. The whole variable domain, remainder taken from reference TRBV28 and TRBJ2-1, is DVKVTQSSRYLVKRTGEKVFLECVQDMDHENMFWYRQDPGLGLRLIYFSYDVKMKEKGDIPEGYSVSREKKERFSLILESASTNQTSMYLCASNRGDNEQFFGPGTRLTVL.

J is TRBJ1-2 and V is TRBV19; no reliable D call. Germline lookup yields CDR1 LNHDA and CDR2 SQIVND (reference sequence). The CDR3 is 14 amino acids. The ends were cut back, 6 bases at V and 9 bases at J, with 20 bases in the middle. For the CDR3, the DNA is TGTGCCAGTAGCCTCTCATTAGAACCATGGAGCTACACCTTC. It specifies CASSLSLEPWSYTF.

The genes are TRBV2 and TRBJ1-1; D call uncertain. CDR3 size: 13 residues. Germline lookup yields CDR1 SNHLY and CDR2 FYNNEI. Trimming pared 6 bases from V and 0 bases from J, leaving 8 bases between. The CDR3 nucleotides read TGTGCCAGCAGAGCGACTATGAACACTGAAGCTTTCTTT. Translation: CASRATMNTEAFF. Based on the CDR3 plus reference TRBV2 and TRBJ1-1, the full variable domain is EPEVTQTPSHQVTQMGQEVILRCVPISNHLYFYWYRQILGQKVEFLVSFYNNEISEKSEIFDDQFSVERPDGSNFTLKIRSTKLEDSAMYFCASRATMNTEAFFGQGTRLTVV.

The chain employs TRBV5-5 and TRBJ2-7; 13 bases line up with TRBD2. J gave up 1 base and V 4 bases, and 11 bases lay outside the gene matches. The CDR3 runs 18 residues. Germline V lookup: CDR1 SGHKS, CDR2 YYEKEE (reference sequence). DNA of the CDR3: TGTGCCAGCAGCCAGACTAGCGGGAGGCCAGGATCGTCCTACGAGCAGTACTTC. It translates to CASSQTSGRPGSSYEQYF.

The rearrangement joins TRBV14 to TRBJ2-7; TRBD2 matches 10 bases. This CDR3 region has 16 residues. Germline CDR1 SGHDN, CDR2 FVKESK. Trimming took 4 bases from V and 6 from J; bases not matched to a gene: 12. DNA for the CDR3: TGTGCCAGCAGCCGACTACTAGCGGGAACTACGGGCGAGCAGTACTTC. Translated: CASSRLLAGTTGEQYF. Full variable domain (missing parts from reference TRBV14 and TRBJ2-7): EAGVTQFPSHSVIEKGQTVTLRCDPISGHDNLYWYRRVMGKEIKFLLHFVKESKQDESGMPNNRFLAERTGGTYSTLKVQPAELEDSGVYFCASSRLLAGTTGEQYFGPGTRLTVT.

The chain couples TRBV6-4 to TRBJ2-1; D is perhaps TRBD1 or TRBD2 (6 bases each). With 5 bases removed from V and 8 bases from J, the gap between germline ends came to 19 bases. This CDR3 comprises 15 residues. Germline CDR1 is MRHNA and CDR2 is SNTAGT. The CDR3 is CASSLSGPGGDEQFF. DNA for the CDR3: TGTGCCAGCAGTCTATCCGGGCCCGGGGGCGATGAGCAGTTCTTC.

This clone appeared a single time. CDR3 coding DNA: TGTGCCAGCAGTTTCGCGGGTAACTATGGCTACACCTTC. The encoded protein is CASSFAGNYGYTF. V usage is TRBV28 and J usage is TRBJ1-2; D gene ambiguous. Germline loops: CDR1 MDHEN, CDR2 SYDVKM. Trimming pared 3 bases from V and 1 base from J, leaving 6 bases between. The CDR3 length is 13 residues.

The V and J genes are TRBV9 and TRBJ2-1, with 13 bases identical to TRBD2. The V gene end was trimmed by 0 bases and the J gene end by 5 bases; junction bases not matched to a gene: 2. The CDR3 is 16 amino acids. Per germline, CDR1 SGDLS and CDR2 YYNGEE. CDR3 sequence reads: CASSVELAGGNNEQFF. In DNA form, the CDR3 reads TGTGCCAGCAGCGTAGAACTAGCGGGAGGGAACAATGAGCAGTTCTTC.

This chain connects TRBV7-3 to TRBJ2-2; perhaps TRBD1 as D (5 bases). Germline values: CDR1 SGHTA, CDR2 FQGTGA. This CDR3 has 14 amino acids. The V end lost 2 bases, the J end lost 1 base, and 5 bases lay between the germline ends. DNA for the CDR3: TGTGCCAGCAGCTTACAGGGGAACACCGGGGAGCTGTTTTTT. This codes for CASSLQGNTGELFF.

As for this clone: Different DNA sequences within this sample yield the same CDR3. J is TRBJ2-3 and V is TRBV5-1; 9 nucleotides align to TRBD1. In germline, CDR1 is SGHRS, CDR2 YFSETQ. CDR3 length equals 15 residues. Trimming took 3 bases from V and 1 from J; bases not matched to a gene: 3. The CDR3 coding sequence is TGCGCCAGCAGCTCTCGGACAGGGGGCACAGATACGCAGTATTTT. It is translated as CASSSRTGGTDTQYF.

In regard to this clone: The junction and the germline gene differ at one end; a read error may be behind it. The chain uses TRBV11-2 and TRBJ1-2; 8 bases align to TRBD1. The CDR3 is made up of 14 amino acids. CDR1 is SGHAT, CDR2 FQNNGV, per germline. The CDR3 nucleotides read TGTGCCAGCAGCATAGACAGGGGAGACTATGGCTACACCTTC. Its protein product is CASSIDRGDYGYTF.

The V and J genes are TRBV6-5 and TRBJ2-1; 11 nucleotides line up with TRBD2. CDR3 length equals 14 residues. CDR1 is MNHEY, CDR2 SVGAGI, per germline. After removal of 2 bases from V and 12 bases from J, the junction contained 6 bases not matched to a gene. This CDR3 is CASSYGTSGPAQFF. CDR3 DNA sequence: TGTGCCAGCAGTTACGGGACTAGCGGACCTGCGCAGTTCTTC.

The chain combines TRBV11-2 with TRBJ2-1, with TRBD2 as a possible D gene (5 bases). Trimming left V 5 bases short and J 5 bases short, with 16 bases between. This CDR3 has 15 amino acids. Germline lookup yields CDR1 SGHAT and CDR2 FQNNGV. The CDR3 DNA sequence: TGTGCCAGCAGCCCACCCCCGACTACCCACAATGAGCAGTTCTTC. Translation: CASSPPPTTHNEQFF.

The chain carries TRBV2 and TRBJ2-3, with D uncertain. The CDR3 extends over 12 amino acids. Germline-derived CDR1 and CDR2 are SNHLY and FYNNEI. V lost 6 bases to trimming and J lost 4 bases, with 8 bases between them. CDR3 loop: CASRLIADTQYF. The CDR3 DNA follows: TGTGCCAGCAGGCTGATAGCAGATACGCAGTATTTT. The variable domain in full, completed from reference TRBV2 and TRBJ2-3, reads EPEVTQTPSHQVTQMGQEVILRCVPISNHLYFYWYRQILGQKVEFLVSFYNNEISEKSEIFDDQFSVERPDGSNFTLKIRSTKLEDSAMYFCASRLIADTQYFGPGTRLTVL.

The CDR3 DNA reads TGTGCCAGCAGGCGGTCCCTGATCTCCTACAATGAGCAGTTCTTC. Its translation: CASRRSLISYNEQFF. The genes are TRBV5-8 and TRBJ2-1; no clear D gene. V was shortened by 5 bases and J by 0 bases, with 12 bases between the two germline ends. The CDR3 is made up of 15 amino acids. Germline CDR1 SGHTS, CDR2 YDEGEE.

This clone was counted between two and nine times. This rearrangement joins TRBV10-2 to TRBJ2-5; D perhaps matches TRBD1 (5 bases). The J call may be mistaken, given a closer DNA end match to TRBJ2-7. There are 13 residues in the CDR3. The germline CDR1 and CDR2 sequences are WSHSY and SAAADI. In DNA, the CDR3 is TGCGCCAGCAGAATTAGGACAAACTACGAGCAGTACTTC. Its translation is CASRIRTNYEQYF.

This rearrangement joins TRBV19 to TRBJ2-1; 15 bases match TRBD2. In germline, CDR1 is LNHDA, CDR2 SQIVND (reference sequence). V shed 5 bases and J 3 bases; nucleotides not matched to a gene: 8. This CDR3 region has 18 residues. The CDR3 nucleotides read TGTGCCAGTAGTTCAGGACTAGCGGGAGGGCTTCTCTACAATGAGCAGTTCTTC. Its translation: CASSSGLAGGLLYNEQFF.

This chain uses TRBV2 with TRBJ2-1; D unclear. This CDR3 contains 16 residues. Germline assignment: CDR1 SNHLY and CDR2 FYNNEI. Trimming shortened V by 5 bases and J by 2 bases, and 16 bases separated the two germline ends. CDR3 protein: CASSRQAEGPYNEQFF. CDR3 nucleotides: TGTGCCAGCAGTAGGCAGGCTGAAGGCCCCTACAATGAGCAGTTCTTC.

The chain has TRBV7-2 and TRBJ2-7, with 10 bases that match TRBD2. In germline, CDR1 is SGHTA, CDR2 FQGNSA. V lost 1 base to trimming and J lost 4 bases; unmatched junction nucleotides: 7. This CDR3 has 16 residues. CDR3 sequence: CASSLVLAGGLYEQYF. In nucleotides, the CDR3 is TGTGCCAGCAGCTTAGTTTTAGCGGGAGGTTTGTACGAGCAGTACTTC.

V and J are TRBV19 and TRBJ1-2; a possible D gene is TRBD1 (5 bases). Looked up from germline, CDR1 is LNHDA and CDR2 is SQIVND (reference sequence). The germline V and J ends were trimmed by 5 bases and 5 bases, with 9 bases remaining between them. The CDR3 extends over 12 amino acids. CDR3: CASSQQDYGYTF. CDR3 sequence (DNA): TGTGCCAGTAGTCAACAGGATTATGGCTACACCTTC.

This rearrangement joins TRBV15 to TRBJ2-1; 7 nucleotides align to TRBD2. Losses at the gene ends were 5 bases for V and 9 bases for J; bases not matched to a gene: 16. There are 16 residues in the CDR3. Germline lookup yields CDR1 LNHNV and CDR2 YYDKDF (reference sequence). The CDR3 DNA reads TGTGCCACCAGCCTATACCCACGGGAGGTCCAGGTTGAGCAGTTCTTC. Its translation is CATSLYPREVQVEQFF.

V and J are TRBV19 and TRBJ2-6; 7 bases match TRBD1. V lost 4 bases to trimming and J lost 2 bases; unmatched junction nucleotides: 5. This CDR3 has 16 residues. Germline loops: CDR1 LNHDA, CDR2 SQIVND (reference sequence). The CDR3 here is CASSTGGGAGANVLTF. DNA of the CDR3: TGTGCCAGTAGTACAGGGGGTGGCGCTGGGGCCAACGTCCTGACTTTC.

V gene TRBV6-5 combines with J gene TRBJ1-1, with D perhaps matching TRBD1 (5 bases). The V end was cut by 6 bases, the J end by 3 bases, with 14 bases between. Germline CDR1 is MNHEY and CDR2 is SVGAGI. The CDR3 sequence is 14 residues long. Here the CDR3 reads CASSLIRGDTEAFF. The CDR3 DNA follows: TGTGCCAGCAGCCTAATTAGGGGAGACACTGAAGCTTTCTTT.

The chain links TRBV30 to TRBJ2-3, with 7 bases identical to TRBD2. V lost 4 bases to trimming and J lost 4 bases; unmatched junction nucleotides: 11. CDR3 size: 15 residues. From germline, CDR1 is GTSNPN and CDR2 SVGIG (reference sequence). The CDR3 DNA reads TGTGCCTGGACCCACCTGGCGGGAGAGGCAGATACGCAGTATTTT. It codes for CAWTHLAGEADTQYF.